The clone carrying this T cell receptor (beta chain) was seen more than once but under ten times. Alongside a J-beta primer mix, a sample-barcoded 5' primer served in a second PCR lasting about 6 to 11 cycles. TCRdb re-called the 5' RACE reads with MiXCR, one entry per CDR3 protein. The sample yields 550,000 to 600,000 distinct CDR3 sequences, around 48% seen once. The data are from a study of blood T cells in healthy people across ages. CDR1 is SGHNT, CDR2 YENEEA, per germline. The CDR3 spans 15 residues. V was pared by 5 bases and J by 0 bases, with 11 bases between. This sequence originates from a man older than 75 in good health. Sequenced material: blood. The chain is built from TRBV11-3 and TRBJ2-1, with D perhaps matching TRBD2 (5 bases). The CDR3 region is CASSPIASSYNEQFF. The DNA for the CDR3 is TGTGCCAGCAGCCCGATAGCGAGCTCCTACAATGAGCAGTTCTTC.